This T cell receptor (beta chain) came from a study of shared clonotypes between healthy human individuals. Germline V gives CDR1 MDHEN, CDR2 SYDVKM. Trimming cost V 3 bases and J 10 bases, with 9 bases left between them. The CDR3 loop spans 12 amino acids. About this clone: Its antigen is still unknown.

Overall study findings and caveats: Generally, naive subsets (rather than memory subsets) showed larger estimated richness.

Each of the donors was a healthy adult who was HIV-negative and had not had a recent acute infection or vaccination. The assay used deep level. The authors distributed each subset's genomic DNA evenly over several immunoSEQ plates. This table comes from immunoSEQ multiplex PCR, and its TCRdb copy is limited to in-frame clones, with some not included. This sample has 2 million to 2.5 million clones, with around 90% found just once. The chain employs TRBV28 and TRBJ2-2; possible D gene TRBD1, 6 bases. The TCR sequence derives from a man aged 18 to 30 in good health. Some clones in this sample may be carry-over from other donors' samples. Material for sequencing was naive CD4+ T cells from PBMCs. The subset here: CD45RA+ positively selected. CDR3 sequence reads: CASSFGQKELFF. Written as DNA, the CDR3 is TGTGCCAGCAGTTTTGGACAGAAGGAGCTGTTTTTT. Full variable domain (outside the CDR3, taken from reference TRBV28 and TRBJ2-2): DVKVTQSSRYLVKRTGEKVFLECVQDMDHENMFWYRQDPGLGLRLIYFSYDVKMKEKGDIPEGYSVSREKKERFSLILESASTNQTSMYLCASSFGQKELFFGEGSRLTVL.